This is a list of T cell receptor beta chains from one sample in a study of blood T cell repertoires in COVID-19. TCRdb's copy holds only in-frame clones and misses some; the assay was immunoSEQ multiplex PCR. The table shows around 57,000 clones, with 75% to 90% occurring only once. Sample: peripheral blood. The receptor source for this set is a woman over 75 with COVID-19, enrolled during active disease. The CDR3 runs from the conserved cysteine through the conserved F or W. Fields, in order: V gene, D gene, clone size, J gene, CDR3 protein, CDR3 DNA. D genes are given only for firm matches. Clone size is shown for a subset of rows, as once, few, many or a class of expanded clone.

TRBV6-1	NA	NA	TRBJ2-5	CASSEAGGWKTQYF	TGTGCCAGCAGTGAAGCCGGAGGGTGGAAGACCCAGTACTTC
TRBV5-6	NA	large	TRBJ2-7	CASSHWRVADEQYF	TGTGCCAGCAGCCACTGGCGGGTAGCGGACGAGCAGTACTTC
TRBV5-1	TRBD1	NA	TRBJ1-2	CASSLDPGQSYGYTF	TGCGCCAGCAGTCTTGACCCGGGACAGAGCTATGGCTACACCTTC
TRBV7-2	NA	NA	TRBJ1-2	CASRGPGQELLYGYTF	TGTGCCAGCAGGGGGCCGGGACAAGAGCTCCTCTATGGCTACACCTTC
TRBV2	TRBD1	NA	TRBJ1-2	CASRDRVNYGYTF	TGTGCCAGCCGGGACAGGGTTAACTATGGCTACACCTTC
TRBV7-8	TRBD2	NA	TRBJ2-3	CASSFSSGASTDTQYF	TGTGCCAGCAGCTTTTCTAGCGGGGCTAGCACAGATACGCAGTATTTT
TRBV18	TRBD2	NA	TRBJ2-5	CASSPIFSGGAWETQYF	TGTGCCAGCTCACCAATCTTCAGCGGGGGGGCTTGGGAGACCCAGTACTTC
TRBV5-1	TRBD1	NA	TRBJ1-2	CASSLFEPRGLGYTF	TGCGCCAGCAGCTTATTTGAGCCAAGGGGGCTTGGCTACACCTTC
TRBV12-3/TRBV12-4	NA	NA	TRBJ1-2	CASSRQDIGYTF	TGTGCCAGCAGCCGACAGGATATCGGCTACACCTTC
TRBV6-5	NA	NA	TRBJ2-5	CASSYGGHGETQYF	TGTGCCAGCAGTTACGGAGGTCACGGGGAGACCCAGTACTTC
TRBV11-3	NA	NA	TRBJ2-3	CASSLGGTDTQYF	TGTGCCAGCAGCCTCGGAGGCACAGATACGCAGTATTTT
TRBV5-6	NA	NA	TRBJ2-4	CASSLGRSKNIQYF	TGTGCCAGCAGCTTGGGACGGAGCAAAAACATTCAGTACTTC
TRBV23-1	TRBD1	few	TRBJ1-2	CASSQPKTYRGIGYGYTF	TGCGCCAGCAGTCAACCGAAAACCTACAGGGGTATAGGCTATGGCTACACCTTC
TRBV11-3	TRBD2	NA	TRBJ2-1	CASSLGALAGGRPEQFF	TGTGCCAGCAGCTTAGGGGCCCTAGCGGGGGGGCGTCCTGAGCAGTTCTTC
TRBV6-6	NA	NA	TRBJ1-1	CASSRGDTEAFF	TGTGCCAGCAGCCGAGGAGACACTGAAGCTTTCTTT
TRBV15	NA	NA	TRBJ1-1	CATSESLNTEAFF	TGTGCCACCAGTGAGAGCCTGAACACTGAAGCTTTCTTT
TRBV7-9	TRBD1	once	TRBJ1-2	CASSGETGRFGYTF	TGTGCCAGCAGCGGAGAGACAGGGAGGTTTGGCTACACCTTC
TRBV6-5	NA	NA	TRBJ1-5	CASSTTGSGNQPQHF	TGTGCCAGCAGTACAACAGGGAGTGGCAATCAGCCCCAGCATTTT
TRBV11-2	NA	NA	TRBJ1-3	CASSLAPRADSGNTIYF	TGTGCCAGCAGCTTAGCCCCCAGGGCGGACTCTGGAAACACCATATATTTT
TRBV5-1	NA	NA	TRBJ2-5	CASSSNQETQYF	TGCGCCAGCAGCTCCAACCAAGAGACCCAGTACTTC
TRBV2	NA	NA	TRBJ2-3	CASSGPTSTDTQYF	TGTGCCAGCAGTGGACCGACTAGCACAGATACGCAGTATTTT
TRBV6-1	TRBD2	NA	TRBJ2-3	CASSERSGASGVGDTQYF	TGTGCCAGCAGTGAAAGGTCGGGGGCTAGCGGGGTGGGAGATACGCAGTATTTT
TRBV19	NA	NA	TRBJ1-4	CASSTRQVSNEKLFF	TGTGCCAGTAGTACCCGACAGGTATCTAATGAAAAACTGTTTTTT
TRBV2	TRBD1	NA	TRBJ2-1	CASSGDRGLYNEQFF	TGTGCCAGCAGCGGGGACAGGGGGCTCTACAATGAGCAGTTCTTC
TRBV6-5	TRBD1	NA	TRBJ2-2	CASSSDRGRTGELFF	TGTGCCAGCAGCTCCGACAGGGGGCGAACCGGGGAGCTGTTTTTT
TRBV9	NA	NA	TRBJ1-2	CASSVGAGDGYTF	TGTGCCAGCAGCGTAGGGGCGGGGGATGGCTACACCTTC
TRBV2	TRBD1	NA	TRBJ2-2	CASSFDRVNTGELFF	TGTGCCAGCAGTTTTGACAGGGTTAACACCGGGGAGCTGTTTTTT
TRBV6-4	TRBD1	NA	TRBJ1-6	CASSRGTGGNSPLHF	TGTGCCAGCAGTAGGGGGACAGGGGGTAATTCACCCCTCCACTTT
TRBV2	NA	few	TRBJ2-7	CASSERRGGYEQYF	TGTGCCAGCAGTGAAAGGCGGGGAGGATACGAGCAGTACTTC
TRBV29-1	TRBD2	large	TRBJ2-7	CSVHTVGGGLRYEQYF	TGCAGCGTTCATACCGTTGGGGGGGGTCTCCGCTACGAGCAGTACTTC
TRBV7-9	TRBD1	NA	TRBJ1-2	CASRQGQGNYGYTF	TGTGCCAGCAGACAAGGACAGGGAAACTATGGCTACACCTTC